This T cell receptor (beta chain) is from a study of shared clonotypes between healthy human individuals. Study outcomes and limitations: The donor pool, a small one, limited the genetic and exposure-history diversity represented.

On this clone: The antigen remains undetermined.

Germline CDR1 reads ENHRY; CDR2 reads SYGVKD. The CDR3 has 16 residues. V gave up 5 bases and J gave up 4 bases; unmatched junction bases: 9. The data were produced by immunoSEQ multiplex PCR, yet TCRdb's version contains in-frame clones alone and is incomplete. The sample includes nearly 1 million clones, 76% seen only once; the top ten take nearly 1.5%. Source material: memory CD4+ T cells sorted from blood. Subset in this sample: CD45RA-negative fraction. The rearrangement links TRBV10-3 to TRBJ1-4, with 8 bases matching TRBD1. The receptor was isolated from a man younger than 30 in good health. Here the CDR3 DNA reads TGTGCCATCAGTCCTACTACAGGGGGAAGTAATGAAAAACTGTTTTTT. It is translated as CAISPTTGGSNEKLFF.